This T cell receptor (beta chain) was identified in a study of CD8+CD57+ T cells in acquired aplastic anemia. Study overall: DNA per sorted CD4+ or CD8+ sample ranged roughly 0.19 to 30 ug, averaging about 2.9 ug. Overall study results and limits: The study identified 25 to 30 CD8+ CDR3 sequences shared by patients and controls.

This clonotype was counted between two and nine times. Its antigen is unidentified. Profiles of TCR beta VDJ and CDR3 were generated from a genomic DNA template. TCRdb reprocessed the reads with MiXCR, giving one entry per CDR3 protein. The table shows about 150,000 distinct CDR3 sequences, with 40% to 65% occurring only once. Selection for sequencing was limited to patients who had shown CD8+CD57+ cell expansion by flow cytometry. Sequencing was performed on sorted CD4+, CD8+, or CD8+CD57+ T cells (not recorded which) from PBMCs. This TCR derives from a human donor with aplastic anemia.

In nucleotides, the CDR3 is TGTGCCACCAGCAGAGATCTCGGGCTGTGCTCTGGGGCCAACGTCCTGACTTTC. This translates into CATSRDLGLCSGANVLTF. J is TRBJ2-6 and V is TRBV15; the D is unclear. This CDR3 has 18 amino acids. V was cut by 0 bases and J by 0 bases, with 12 bases left in between. Germline V gene lookup returns CDR1 LNHNV and CDR2 YYDKDF (reference sequence). Looking up the rest from reference TRBV15 and TRBJ2-6 gives the full variable domain: DAMVIQNPRYQVTQFGKPVTLSCSQTLNHNVMYWYQQKSSQAPKLLFHYYDKDFNNEADTPDNFQSRRPNTSFCFLDIRSPGLGDTAMYLCATSRDLGLCSGANVLTFGAGSRLTVL.